The rows below give T cell receptor beta chains drawn from one sample of a study of blood T cell repertoires in COVID-19. Measured with immunoSEQ multiplex PCR; TCRdb has only the in-frame clones, and not every one. This sample yields about 24,000 clones, of which roughly nine tenths are seen a single time; approximately 28% belongs to the top ten. Sequencing was carried out using peripheral blood. The receptors shown here come from an older woman with active COVID-19. The CDR3 runs from the conserved cysteine through the conserved F or W. The D gene is left open where the match is weak. Where a row states a size, it is once, few, many or the class of an expanded clone; other rows omit it.

.	TRBV6-5	TRBD1	TRBJ1-5	CASRTQGEGQPQHF	TGTGCCAGCAGGACCCAGGGGGAAGGCCAGCCCCAGCATTTT
few	TRBV4-2	TRBD2	TRBJ2-1	CASSQMGTSGGANNEQFF	TGTGCCAGCAGCCAGATGGGGACTAGCGGGGGGGCCAATAATGAGCAGTTCTTC
.	TRBV7-4	.	TRBJ2-3	CASSLGGRTQYF	TGTGCCAGCAGCTTAGGGGGGAGGACGCAGTATTTT
.	TRBV5-4	TRBD1	TRBJ1-3	CASSWGQLSGNTIYF	TGTGCCAGCAGCTGGGGACAGCTCTCTGGAAACACCATATATTTT
.	TRBV5-1	.	TRBJ1-1	CASSYTGINTEAFF	TGCGCCAGCAGCTATACAGGGATCAACACTGAAGCTTTCTTT
once	TRBV16	TRBD1	TRBJ1-4	CASSQFFGTGGEKLFF	TGTGCCAGCAGCCAGTTTTTCGGGACAGGGGGCGAAAAACTGTTTTTT
.	TRBV19	TRBD1	TRBJ2-7	CASSMGQGAPYEQYF	TGTGCCAGTAGTATGGGACAGGGGGCTCCCTACGAGCAGTACTTC
once	TRBV4-1	.	TRBJ1-2	CASSQLGLGGYTF	TGCGCCAGCAGCCAATTGGGGCTTGGCGGCTACACCTTC
.	TRBV5-1	.	TRBJ1-2	CASSPAGDPNYGYTF	TGCGCCAGCAGCCCGGCCGGGGATCCTAACTATGGCTACACCTTC
.	TRBV6-5	TRBD1	TRBJ2-6	CASSPGGAGANVLTF	TGTGCCAGCAGCCCAGGGGGCGCTGGGGCCAACGTCCTGACTTTC
.	TRBV27	.	TRBJ2-3	CASSLARRGDTQYF	TGTGCCAGCAGTTTGGCCAGAAGAGGAGATACGCAGTATTTT
.	TRBV9	.	TRBJ2-7	CASSPTGSYYEQYF	TGTGCCAGCAGCCCGACCGGGTCCTACTACGAGCAGTACTTC
.	TRBV6-2/TRBV6-3	TRBD1	TRBJ2-7	CASSYSGQGYGEQYF	TGTGCCAGCAGTTACTCCGGACAGGGGTATGGCGAGCAGTACTTC
.	TRBV28	.	TRBJ1-2	CATSDYGYTF	TGTGCCACCTCCGACTATGGCTACACCTTC
.	TRBV6-2/TRBV6-3	TRBD2	TRBJ2-1	CASSYLGVAGALYNEQFF	TGTGCCAGCAGTTACCTCGGGGTAGCGGGGGCCCTTTACAATGAGCAGTTCTTC
once	TRBV19	TRBD1	TRBJ2-6	CASSIAGQGAKFGSGANVLTF	TGTGCCAGTAGTATAGCGGGACAGGGGGCGAAATTCGGCTCTGGGGCCAACGTCCTGACTTTC
.	TRBV6-2/TRBV6-3	.	TRBJ2-1	CASSRYTGAGRDEQFF	TGTGCCAGCAGCCGCTATACAGGGGCCGGGAGGGATGAGCAGTTCTTC
few	TRBV9	.	TRBJ1-2	CASSSRTSPTANYGYTF	TGTGCCAGCAGCTCACGTACCTCCCCCACAGCTAACTATGGCTACACCTTC
.	TRBV2	.	TRBJ2-2	CASSEMPGRTTGELFF	TGTGCCAGCAGTGAAATGCCAGGGCGGACCACCGGGGAGCTGTTTTTT
few	TRBV28	.	TRBJ1-2	CASSTNPPRAYGYTF	TGTGCCAGCAGTACGAATCCTCCGAGAGCCTATGGCTACACCTTC
.	TRBV4-1	TRBD2	TRBJ2-1	CASSHTSGGALNEQFF	TGCGCCAGCAGCCATACTAGCGGGGGGGCCCTGAATGAGCAGTTCTTC
.	TRBV5-1	TRBD1	TRBJ2-3	CASSLWDRASTDTQYF	TGCGCCAGCAGCCTTTGGGACAGGGCTAGCACAGATACGCAGTATTTT
.	TRBV5-4	.	TRBJ2-7	CASSVKTNPGEYF	TGTGCCAGCAGCGTGAAGACAAATCCCGGGGAGTACTTC
.	TRBV5-1	TRBD2	TRBJ2-3	CASSARSSGADTQYF	TGCGCCAGCAGCGCCAGGTCTAGCGGTGCAGATACGCAGTATTTT